This record covers a single T cell receptor (beta chain). This sample stems from a study of blood T cell repertoires in COVID-19. Study information: Acute-phase and convalescent COVID-19 samples originated in the United States, Italy and Spain. Sources were T cells, B-cell-depleted T cells, or PBMCs; the material itself was cDNA or gDNA.

Clinical history reported by participants formed the basis on which cohorts were assigned. In the authors' methods: Cell counts per sample came from amplifying reference gene primers. Only in-frame clones appear in the TCRdb table, and some are missing; sequencing was by immunoSEQ multiplex PCR. V and J calls and clone size are those listed in that table; D and trimming were worked out from the DNA. Of about 240,000 clones detected, about 90% appear once; the ten largest clones hold about 3.3%. The receptor was isolated from a woman aged 40 to 50 with acute COVID-19. Sample: PBMCs or T cells enriched from blood (not recorded which).

The CDR3 DNA follows: TGTGCCAGCAGGCCCGGACTAGGGTCCTACAATGAGCAGTTCTTC. This gives the protein CASRPGLGSYNEQFF. The V gene is TRBV6-5, the J gene TRBJ2-1; TRBD2 matches at 7 bases. The CDR3 is 15 amino acids. Trimming took 6 bases from V and 1 from J; bases not matched to a gene: 6. The germline V gene encodes CDR1 MNHEY and CDR2 SVGAGI.